The 17 T cell receptor beta chains in this list originate from one sample, sequenced in a study of T cells expressing NK-cell markers. Reprocessing the 5' RACE reads, TCRdb reports a single entry for every CDR3 protein and omits DNA. The sample data list some 190,000 distinct CDR3 sequences. Sequencing was carried out using blood T cells: a sorted CD56 or NKG2C T cell subset, CD4+ or CD8+ T cells, or bulk PBMC T cells (not recorded which). Receptors were obtained from a man aged 18-69 years in good health.

The chain combines TRBV5-1 with TRBJ2-7; as DNA is missing, the TRBD1 call by TCRdb cannot be tested. The germline gives CDR1 SGHRS, CDR2 YFSETQ. CDR3 size: 16 residues. The CDR3 protein is CASSLSRDTGTYEQYF. Full variable domain (missing parts from reference TRBV5-1 and TRBJ2-7): KAGVTQTPRYLIKTRGQQVTLSCSPISGHRSVSWYQQTPGQGLQFLFEYFSETQRNKGNFPGRFSGRQFSNSRSEMNVSTLELGDSALYLCASSLSRDTGTYEQYFGPGTRLTVT.

The CDR3 sequence is CASSSQGLAGGPDTQYF. The chain links TRBV6-5 to TRBJ2-3; without DNA, the TCRdb call of TRBD2 cannot be checked. Germline assignment: CDR1 MNHEY and CDR2 SVGAGI. The CDR3 runs 17 residues.

V usage is TRBV2 and J usage is TRBJ1-3; the D call from TCRdb, TRBD1, cannot be confirmed without DNA. The germline V gene has CDR1 SNHLY and CDR2 FYNNEI. The CDR3 runs 16 residues. The CDR3 spells CASSERGTGTGNTIYF.

The chain uses TRBV9 and TRBJ1-1; checking the TCRdb D call of TRBD1 is not possible without DNA. The CDR3 runs to 15 residues. Per germline, CDR1 SGDLS and CDR2 YYNGEE. CDR3 residues: CASSNSLTGIAEAFF.

The chain uses TRBV11-2 and TRBJ2-3; TCRdb returns TRBD2, unconfirmable since there is no DNA. There are 17 residues in the CDR3. Germline V CDR1 and CDR2: SGHAT, FQNNGV. CDR3 residues: CASSLGGAGGNTDTQYF. The full variable domain, in which reference TRBV11-2 and TRBJ2-3 provide the parts outside the CDR3, is EAGVAQSPRYKIIEKRQSVAFWCNPISGHATLYWYQQILGQGPKLLIQFQNNGVVDDSQLPKDRFSAERLKGVDSTLKIQPAKLEDSAVYLCASSLGGAGGNTDTQYFGPGTRLTVL.

The V gene is TRBV7-2, the J gene TRBJ1-1; the D gene TCRdb calls, TRBD1, cannot be checked with no DNA. In germline, CDR1 is SGHTA, CDR2 FQGNSA. CDR3 length: 14 amino acids. CDR3 in amino acids: CASSLTGEASEAFF.

The rearrangement joins TRBV7-9 to TRBJ2-5; TCRdb returns TRBD2, unconfirmable since there is no DNA. Germline lookup yields CDR1 SEHNR and CDR2 FQNEAQ (reference sequence). This CDR3 is built from 15 residues. The CDR3 is CASSTTWRAGETQYF.

The genes are TRBV28 and TRBJ2-5; the TRBD1 assignment by TCRdb is unverifiable without DNA. Germline loops: CDR1 MDHEN, CDR2 SYDVKM. CDR3 length: 14 residues. The CDR3 here is CASSPDRGWETQYF.

This sequence joins TRBV19 and TRBJ2-7; TCRdb reports TRBD2, a call that lacks DNA to check it against. This CDR3 contains 16 residues. Germline V CDR1 and CDR2: LNHDA, SQIVND (reference sequence). The CDR3 spells CASSPGLAGALYEQYF.

The V gene is TRBV7-8, the J gene TRBJ2-2; TCRdb designates TRBD1, a call that cannot be tested without DNA. In germline, CDR1 is SGHVS, CDR2 FQNEAQ. The CDR3 length is 15 residues. CDR3 in amino acids: CASRKNRIWTGELFF.

The chain has TRBV9 and TRBJ1-1; TCRdb indicates TRBD1, and absent DNA this call remains unverified. Germline V lookup: CDR1 SGDLS, CDR2 YYNGEE. The CDR3 totals 15 residues. CDR3 in amino acids: CTSSPPTGGLSEAFF.

The CDR3 protein is CASSPYRTRTDTQYF. The V gene is TRBV18, the J gene TRBJ2-3; checking the TCRdb D call of TRBD1 is not possible without DNA. The length of the CDR3 is 15 residues. Germline loops: CDR1 KGHSH, CDR2 LQKENI.

The rearrangement links TRBV15 to TRBJ2-7. The germline V gene encodes CDR1 LNHNV and CDR2 YYDKDF (reference sequence). This CDR3 has 12 residues. This chain's CDR3 is CATSEGTYEQYF. Using reference TRBV15 and TRBJ2-7 for the parts outside the CDR3, the full variable domain is DAMVIQNPRYQVTQFGKPVTLSCSQTLNHNVMYWYQQKSSQAPKLLFHYYDKDFNNEADTPDNFQSRRPNTSFCFLDIRSPGLGDTAMYLCATSEGTYEQYFGPGTRLTVT.

J is TRBJ2-7 and V is TRBV27; there is no DNA to check the TCRdb D call of TRBD2. The CDR3 has 13 residues. Germline CDR1 reads MNHEY; CDR2 reads SMNVEV (reference sequence). CDR3 loop: CASTAGLANEQYF.

V gene TRBV27 combines with J gene TRBJ2-5; TCRdb returns TRBD1, unconfirmable since there is no DNA. This CDR3 is 15 amino acids long. Germline values: CDR1 MNHEY, CDR2 SMNVEV (reference sequence). CDR3 amino acids: CASSPQGPLRETQYF.

The V call is TRBV9, the J call TRBJ2-7; as DNA is missing, the TRBD1 call by TCRdb cannot be tested. This CDR3 region has 12 residues. Germline V gene sequence: CDR1 SGDLS, CDR2 YYNGEE. CDR3 region: CASSLSGREQYF.

This chain joins TRBV20-1 and TRBJ1-3. This CDR3 contains 14 residues. Germline V gene data show CDR1 as DFQATT and CDR2 as SNEGSKA (reference sequence). CDR3 residues: CSARAYLSGNTIYF.